This TCR beta chain derives from a study of CD8 T cells in Susac syndrome. General observations from the study: The study recognized that the number of individuals in its TCR sequencing and HLA analysis was relatively small.

The T cells that were sequenced for TCR beta were CD8+ and CD4+ cells from blood. When the RNA was reverse transcribed, random hexamers were used with an input of about 0.5 to 1 ug. An immunoSEQ multiplex PCR generated amplified TCR beta CDR3 products spanning 54 Vbeta and 13 Jbeta. TCRdb ran MiXCR on the immunoSEQ multiplex PCR reads and lists one entry per CDR3 protein. The repertoire holds approximately 70,000 distinct CDR3 sequences, with just under 95% as singletons. Points on this clonotype: Its antigen is not known.

The CDR3 is 15 residues long. The germline CDR1 and CDR2 sequences are SEHNR and FQNEAQ (reference sequence). Trimming stripped 1 base from V and 5 bases from J, with 12 bases between. The chain employs TRBV7-9 and TRBJ1-5, with a tentative D call TRBD1 (6 bases). The receptor's source is a human donor in good health. Sequencing used CD8+ T cells from PBMCs. CDR3 coding DNA: TGTGCCAGCAGCTTAGGAAACCAGGGGCATCAGCCCCAGCATTTT. Protein product: CASSLGNQGHQPQHF. The full variable domain, rest sourced from reference TRBV7-9 and TRBJ1-5, is DTGVSQNPRHKITKRGQNVTFRCDPISEHNRLYWYRQTLGQGPEFLTYFQNEAQLEKSRLLSDRFSAERPKGSFSTLEIQRTEQGDSAMYLCASSLGNQGHQPQHFGDGTRLSIL.